A single sample is the source of the 24 T cell receptor beta chains below, sequenced in a study of regulatory T cells in long-lasting Graves disease. iRepertoire HTBI primers and Arm-PCR of CDR3 regions built TCR beta libraries. MiXCR was run by TCRdb on the multiplex PCR reads, yielding one entry per CDR3 protein. The sample carries more than 300,000 distinct CDR3 sequences, around 20% recorded once. Time point given: persistent/refractory GD, antithyroid drugs over 5 years with positive TRAb. PBMCs provided the RNA from which the TCR library was made. Sequences were derived from peripheral blood mononuclear cells (PBMCs), sampled when the disease was refractory, from a patient treated with antithyroid drugs. These receptors all stem from a female donor with Graves disease.

This clonotype occurred many times. The rearrangement joins TRBV2 to TRBJ1-4; D is uncertain. The CDR3 has 16 amino acids. V was clipped by 6 bases and J by 1 base, with 15 bases between them. The V gene's germline CDR1 is SNHLY and CDR2 FYNNEI. The CDR3, as DNA: TGTGCCAGCAGAGGAGGGAGGTCGGGAACTAATGAAAAACTGTTTTTT. Translation: CASRGGRSGTNEKLFF.

This clonotype was seen repeatedly, ten times or more. This rearrangement joins TRBV3-1 to TRBJ1-2; D gene ambiguous. The CDR3 length is 13 residues. V shed 4 bases and J shed 7 bases, with 13 bases lying between them. The germline V gene has CDR1 LGHDT and CDR2 YNNKEL (reference sequence). The CDR3 DNA reads as TGTGCCAGCAGCCCCGGCGGAGCCTTTGGCTACACCTTC. Translation gives CASSPGGAFGYTF.

Only a few counts were recorded for this clonotype. The V gene is TRBV27, the J gene TRBJ2-7, with TRBD1 as a possible D gene (5 bases). V dropped 6 bases and J dropped 0 bases, with 12 bases sitting between them. Germline CDR1 and CDR2: MNHEY and SMNVEV (reference sequence). This CDR3 spans 14 amino acids. As DNA, the CDR3 is TGTGCCAGCAGCCCCAGGGTCTACTCCTACGAGCAGTACTTC. As protein: CASSPRVYSYEQYF.

This clonotype has just a few counts. The chain uses TRBV4-2 and TRBJ1-1; D not resolved. The CDR3 extends over 14 amino acids. Germline V gene data show CDR1 as LGHNA and CDR2 as YNFKEQ. The germline V and J ends were trimmed by 1 base and 3 bases, with 9 bases remaining between them. The CDR3 DNA reads as TGTGCCAGCAGCCAAGGATTCGGGGACACTGAAGCTTTCTTT. This sequence encodes CASSQGFGDTEAFF.

On this clonotype itself: A single base separates this from a much larger clone, so it may be a read error. The genes are TRBV20-1 and TRBJ1-2, with D unclear. This CDR3 region has 10 residues. The germline V gene encodes CDR1 DFQATT and CDR2 SNEGSKA (reference sequence). Here the CDR3 DNA reads TGCAGTGCTAGCCATTATGGCTACGCCTTC. Translating it yields CSASHYGYAF.

The chain recombines TRBV2 with TRBJ2-2; 12 positions match TRBD2. The germline gives CDR1 SNHLY, CDR2 FYNNEI. The CDR3 has 14 amino acids. V was clipped by 8 bases and J by 6 bases; unmatched bases: 4. In DNA, the CDR3 is TGTGCCAGCGAGGCTAGCGGGGGGGCCGGGGAGCTGTTTTTT. Its translation: CASEASGGAGELFF.

This clonotype was seen only a few times. The rearrangement joins TRBV6-1 to TRBJ1-5; D is ambiguous. CDR1 is MNHNS and CDR2 is SASEGT in the germline V gene. Trimming removed 6 bases from V and 4 bases from J, with 10 bases in between. The CDR3 extends over 13 amino acids. The CDR3, as DNA: TGTGCCAGCAGACGGACGGTGAATCAGCCCCAGCATTTT. Protein product: CASRRTVNQPQHF.

This clonotype was counted many times. CDR3 protein: CASSPRQGQPSREGEAFF. The CDR3 region has the DNA TGTGCCAGCAGTCCCAGACAGGGGCAACCATCAAGGGAAGGTGAAGCTTTCTTT. V and J are TRBV12-3 or TRBV12-4 and TRBJ1-1; 8 nucleotides line up with TRBD1. Trimming cost V 5 bases and J 7 bases; bases outside gene matches: 21. This CDR3 contains 18 residues.

This clonotype showed up many times. The chain links TRBV12-3 or TRBV12-4 to TRBJ1-1, with D hard to call. This CDR3 is 15 amino acids long. V was trimmed by 6 bases and J by 0 bases, leaving 14 bases between them. The CDR3 region is CASSIAFNLNTEAFF. DNA for the CDR3: TGTGCCAGCAGCATAGCCTTCAACTTGAACACTGAAGCTTTCTTT.

The chain combines TRBV5-1 with TRBJ2-2; 13 bases are shared with TRBD2. Germline V CDR1 and CDR2: SGHRS, YFSETQ. This CDR3 region has 16 residues. V lost 5 bases, J lost 5 bases, and 6 bases stayed unmatched. In DNA, the CDR3 is TGCGCCAGCAGGATCCCGGGACTAGCGGGGACCGGGGAGCTGTTTTTT. Protein: CASRIPGLAGTGELFF.

There are a few counts of this clonotype. The chain joins TRBV7-9 to TRBJ2-1; 8 bases fit TRBD1. The V segment lost 4 bases and the J segment 7 bases; nucleotides outside the gene matches: 3. This CDR3 comprises 13 residues. Germline lookup yields CDR1 SEHNR and CDR2 FQNEAQ (reference sequence). CDR3 nucleotides: TGTGCCAGCAGCTCGACAGGGGTGAATGAGCAGTTCTTC. It codes for CASSSTGVNEQFF.

This clonotype appeared many times. The J gene is TRBJ1-1, the V gene TRBV2; 11 bases map to TRBD1. Germline-derived CDR1 and CDR2 are SNHLY and FYNNEI. V lost 3 bases to trimming and J lost 1 base; unmatched junction nucleotides: 1. This CDR3 spans 15 amino acids. The CDR3 region has the DNA TGTGCCAGCAGTGAGGGGACAGGGGGGAACACTGAAGCTTTCTTT. Its protein is CASSEGTGGNTEAFF.

This clonotype has only a few counts. The chain recombines TRBV4-1 with TRBJ2-5, with D possibly called TRBD1 or TRBD2 (6 bases each). The V end lost 0 bases, the J end lost 5 bases, and 13 bases lay between the germline ends. CDR1 is MGHRA, CDR2 YSYEKL, per germline. The CDR3 covers 15 residues. As DNA, the CDR3 is TGCGCCAGCAGCCAAGAAGGGGGGCGTTGGGAGACCCAGTACTTC. Its protein is CASSQEGGRWETQYF.

This clonotype was counted ten times or more. The chain recombines TRBV3-1 with TRBJ2-5; D uncertain. Trimming took 5 bases from V and 5 from J, leaving 9 bases between them. Germline V gives CDR1 LGHDT, CDR2 YNNKEL (reference sequence). This CDR3 region has 12 residues. CDR3: CASSGNGETQYF. In DNA, the CDR3 is TGTGCCAGCAGCGGCAATGGGGAGACCCAGTACTTC.

In this sample, this clonotype turned up a few times. The chain uses TRBV6-1 and TRBJ2-5; D not certain. This CDR3 is 13 amino acids long. Trimming left V 3 bases short and J 1 base short, with 6 bases between. CDR1 is MNHNS and CDR2 is SASEGT in the germline V gene. CDR3 nucleotides: TGTGCCAGCAGTGATGATCGCCAAGAGACCCAGTACTTC. Translation gives CASSDDRQETQYF.

This sequence joins TRBV7-8 and TRBJ2-3; D not certain. The CDR3 length is 15 residues. Trimming cost V 5 bases and J 4 bases, with 16 bases left between them. From germline, CDR1 is SGHVS and CDR2 FQNEAQ. The CDR3 loop is CASSPDGPHSDTQYF. CDR3 DNA: TGTGCCAGCAGCCCCGATGGTCCACACTCAGATACGCAGTATTTT.

V usage is TRBV6-5 and J usage is TRBJ1-1; TRBD1 matches 12 bases. The germline gives CDR1 MNHEY, CDR2 SVGAGI. The J segment lost 5 bases and the V segment lost 0 bases, leaving 1 base of the junction unmatched. The CDR3 length is 15 residues. CDR3: CASSYSGQGATEAFF. In nucleotides, the CDR3 is TGTGCCAGCAGTTACTCGGGACAGGGGGCGACTGAAGCTTTCTTT.

The table lists this clonotype with many counts. The chain combines TRBV20-1 with TRBJ2-5; D not resolved. The CDR3 spans 14 residues. The germline V gene has CDR1 DFQATT and CDR2 SNEGSKA (reference sequence). Trimming stripped 3 bases from V and 0 bases from J, with 11 bases between. The chain's CDR3 is CSASPRHHQETQYF. The CDR3 coding sequence is TGCAGTGCTAGTCCGAGACACCACCAAGAGACCCAGTACTTC.

This clonotype occurred many times. This sequence joins TRBV7-2 and TRBJ2-5; perhaps TRBD2 as D (5 bases). The ends were cut back, 5 bases at V and 1 base at J, with 14 bases in the middle. Per germline, CDR1 SGHTA and CDR2 FQGNSA. This CDR3 has 15 amino acids. The CDR3 nucleotides are TGTGCCAGCAGCCCTTTCCAGGACTTCCAAGAGACCCAGTACTTC. This codes for CASSPFQDFQETQYF. Full variable domain (remainder filled in from reference TRBV7-2 and TRBJ2-5): GAGVSQSPSNKVTEKGKDVELRCDPISGHTALYWYRQSLGQGLEFLIYFQGNSAPDKSGLPSDRFSAERTGGSVSTLTIQRTQQEDSAVYLCASSPFQDFQETQYFGPGTRLLVL.

This clonotype occurred many times. The chain recombines TRBV6-2 or TRBV6-3 with TRBJ2-7; 8 nucleotides align to TRBD2. This CDR3 region has 15 residues. Germline V CDR1 and CDR2: MNHEY, SVGEGT. Germline trimming cut 4 bases from V and 2 bases from J; bases unmatched to any gene: 7. The CDR3 nucleotides read TGTGCCAGCAGTTCGCGGGGGGACGGCCCCTACGAGCAGTACTTC. Translated: CASSSRGDGPYEQYF.

This clonotype was seen at least ten times. This chain uses TRBV28 with TRBJ2-7; TRBD1 aligns across 8 bases. Losses at the gene ends were 9 bases for V and 4 bases for J; bases not matched to a gene: 17. In germline, CDR1 is MDHEN, CDR2 SYDVKM. This CDR3 has 16 amino acids. Here the CDR3 DNA reads TGTGCCAGACACAACCAGGACAGGGAAGGTATTTACGAGCAGTACTTC. Amino acid sequence: CARHNQDREGIYEQYF.

V usage is TRBV9 and J usage is TRBJ1-3; the match to TRBD1 covers 7 bases. Germline CDR1 SGDLS, CDR2 YYNGEE. CDR3 length: 16 amino acids. The V gene end was trimmed by 0 bases and the J gene end by 4 bases; junction bases not matched to a gene: 7. The CDR3 coding sequence is TGTGCCAGCAGCGTAGAGGAGGGGGCAGTGGGAAACACCATATATTTT. Translated: CASSVEEGAVGNTIYF.

Only a few counts were recorded for this clonotype. The chain employs TRBV7-2 and TRBJ2-7, with D possibly TRBD2 on 7 matching bases. The CDR3 spans 17 residues. Between the trimmed V and J ends, which lost 2 bases and 4 bases, there was a span of 21 bases. Per germline, CDR1 SGHTA and CDR2 FQGNSA. The CDR3 spells CASSLLRGGHAGYEQYF. In DNA form, the CDR3 reads TGTGCCAGCAGCTTATTGAGGGGGGGCCATGCGGGGTACGAGCAGTACTTC.

For this clonotype: A much larger clone lies a single base off, so this may be a read error. The chain is built from TRBV10-1 and TRBJ1-1, with TRBD1 as a possible D gene (5 bases). V gave up 4 bases and J gave up 3 bases, with 15 bases separating them. Looked up from germline, CDR1 is WNHNN and CDR2 is SYGVQD (reference sequence). CDR3 size: 15 residues. The CDR3 is CASSGDRLLDTEAFF. The CDR3 DNA reads as TGCGCCAGCAGTGGGGACCGACTATTGGACACTGAAGCTTTCTTT.